Listed below are T cell receptor beta chains from one sample, sequenced in a study of high-grade serous ovarian cancer treatment subgroups. Only in-frame clones appear in the TCRdb table, and some are missing; sequencing was by immunoSEQ multiplex PCR. The profile shows under 4,000 clones, more than 65% of them singletons. The sequencing sample was made of tumor tissue. These receptor sequences come from a human donor with high-grade serous ovarian cancer. CDR3s include the opening cysteine and the closing phenylalanine or tryptophan. The order of the fields is D gene, clone size, J gene, V gene, CDR3 protein, CDR3 DNA. A D gene is named only where the DNA matches it firmly. The size entry is marked missing in some rows and otherwise reads once, few, many or a size class.

>-|-|TRBJ1-6|TRBV28
CASSLFGQRYSPLHF
TGTGCCAGCAGTTTATTTGGACAGAGATATTCACCCCTCCACTTT
>TRBD2|-|TRBJ2-3|TRBV5-1
CASSSSGGFTDTQYF
TGCGCCAGCAGCTCTAGCGGGGGGTTCACAGATACGCAGTATTTT
>-|-|TRBJ1-2|TRBV12-5
CASGGTDGYTF
TGTGCTAGTGGGGGGACCGATGGCTACACCTTC
>-|once|TRBJ1-2|TRBV25-1
CASSELAANYGYTF
TGTGCCAGCAGTGAATTGGCAGCCAACTATGGCTACACCTTC
>-|-|TRBJ2-5|TRBV5-3
CASSPPGGDGTQYF
TGTGCCAGCAGCCCCCCCGGGGGCGACGGGACCCAGTACTTC
>-|-|TRBJ2-3|TRBV28
CASSEAGSTDTQYF
TGTGCCAGCAGTGAGGCGGGGAGCACAGATACGCAGTATTTT
>-|-|TRBJ2-5|TRBV6-4
CASSVQDGETQYF
TGTGCCAGCAGTGTGCAGGACGGAGAGACCCAGTACTTC
>-|-|TRBJ2-2|TRBV5-4
CASNSRGPNTGELFF
TGTGCCAGCAACTCCCGGGGGCCTAACACCGGGGAGCTGTTTTTT
>-|-|TRBJ2-2|TRBV6-5
CASSTDGNTGELFF
TGTGCCAGCAGCACGGACGGGAACACCGGGGAGCTGTTTTTT
>-|-|TRBJ1-1|TRBV2
CASFDGVNTEAFF
TGTGCCAGCTTTGACGGAGTGAACACTGAAGCTTTCTTT
>-|-|TRBJ1-1|TRBV6-5
CASSYSWGRRGTEAFF
TGTGCCAGCAGTTACTCTTGGGGGCGCCGGGGCACTGAAGCTTTCTTT
>-|-|TRBJ2-3|TRBV5-5
CASSSTADTQYF
TGTGCCAGCAGCTCAACGGCAGATACGCAGTATTTT
>TRBD1|-|TRBJ1-6|TRBV30
CAWRHRDRVNSPLHF
TGTGCCTGGCGCCACCGGGACAGGGTCAATTCACCCCTCCACTTT
>TRBD2|-|TRBJ2-1|TRBV18
CASSSGDGGANNEQFF
TGTGCCAGCTCATCTGGGGACGGGGGGGCTAACAATGAGCAGTTCTTC
>-|once|TRBJ2-2|TRBV7-2
CASSLDSGQNTGELFF
TGTGCCAGCAGCTTAGATAGTGGACAGAACACCGGGGAGCTGTTTTTT
>TRBD1|-|TRBJ2-7|TRBV7-6
CASTFGTGYEQYF
TGTGCCAGCACGTTCGGGACAGGCTACGAGCAGTACTTC
>-|-|TRBJ1-1|TRBV5-1
CASSLQGNTEAFF
TGCGCCAGCAGCTTGCAGGGGAACACTGAAGCTTTCTTT
>TRBD1|few|TRBJ1-1|TRBV7-9
CAIPGQAAEAFF
TGTGCCATTCCGGGACAGGCGGCTGAAGCTTTCTTT
>-|-|TRBJ2-5|TRBV5-6
CASSPPGGDGTQYF
TGTGCCAGCAGCCCCCCCGGGGGCGACGGGACCCAGTACTTC
>-|-|TRBJ2-6|TRBV9
CASSVDIRTAISGANVLTF
TGTGCCAGCAGCGTAGACATAAGGACAGCAATCTCTGGGGCCAACGTCCTGACTTTC
>-|-|TRBJ2-5|TRBV6-5
CASIPGRGGEETQYF
TGTGCCAGCATCCCCGGCCGCGGGGGCGAAGAGACCCAGTACTTC
>TRBD1|-|TRBJ2-3|TRBV2
CASSGDRSTDTQYF
TGTGCCAGCAGTGGGGACAGGAGCACAGATACGCAGTATTTT
>TRBD1|few|TRBJ1-5|TRBV27
CASSTYRDSPRQPQHF
TGTGCCAGCAGTACATACCGGGACAGTCCCAGGCAGCCCCAGCATTTT
>-|-|TRBJ2-1|TRBV5-4
CASSTPRVGAHNEQFF
TGTGCCAGCAGCACACCCAGGGTGGGTGCCCACAATGAGCAGTTCTTC
>-|-|TRBJ1-2|TRBV6-6
CASSPTGQSYGYTF
TGTGCCAGCAGTCCCACCGGACAGAGTTATGGCTACACCTTC
>-|few|TRBJ1-6|TRBV5-5
CASSLPPDRSLHF
TGTGCCAGCAGCTTGCCCCCCGATCGGTCCCTCCACTTT
>-|-|TRBJ2-5|TRBV5-4
CASSMDFQETQYF
TGTGCCAGCAGTATGGACTTCCAAGAGACCCAGTACTTC
>-|-|TRBJ2-4|TRBV5-5
CASSLEPTGTNFAKNIQYF
TGTGCCAGCAGCTTGGAACCGACCGGGACAAACTTCGCCAAAAACATTCAGTACTTC
>-|-|TRBJ2-5|TRBV5-1
CASSSGQTRLETQYF
TGCGCCAGCAGCTCCGGACAGACAAGGTTAGAGACCCAGTACTTC
>TRBD1|-|TRBJ2-2|TRBV19
CASTVQGAYTGELFF
TGTGCCAGTACGGTACAGGGGGCCTATACCGGGGAGCTGTTTTTT
>TRBD2|-|TRBJ2-2|TRBV19
CASSTSGGRSNTGELFF
TGTGCCAGTAGCACTAGCGGGGGGCGTAGTAACACCGGGGAGCTGTTTTTT
>-|-|TRBJ2-2|TRBV10-1
CASSESRNTGELFF
TGCGCCAGCAGTGAGTCAAGGAACACCGGGGAGCTGTTTTTT
>TRBD1|-|TRBJ1-4|TRBV18
CASSHTYRGGTNEKLFF
TGTGCCAGCTCACACACCTACAGGGGAGGAACTAATGAAAAACTGTTTTTT
>-|-|TRBJ2-1|TRBV5-4
CASSSRDNEQFF
TGTGCCAGCAGCTCCCGGGACAATGAGCAGTTCTTC
>-|-|TRBJ2-5|TRBV5-1
CASRRDPQETQYF
TGCGCCAGCCGAAGGGACCCTCAAGAGACCCAGTACTTC
>-|-|TRBJ2-3|TRBV7-9
CASSWGRSDTQYF
TGTGCCAGCAGCTGGGGCCGGTCAGATACGCAGTATTTT
>-|-|TRBJ2-6|TRBV5-8
CASSLGTATFSGANVLTF
TGTGCCAGCAGCCTCGGGACGGCTACCTTCTCTGGGGCCAACGTCCTGACTTTC
>-|few|TRBJ1-3|TRBV10-3
CAISEQDRVTGNTIYF
TGTGCCATCAGTGAGCAAGACAGAGTGACTGGAAACACCATATATTTT
>TRBD1|-|TRBJ2-3|TRBV19
CASSNPGQGEQYF
TGTGCCAGTAGTAATCCGGGACAGGGAGAGCAGTATTTT
>TRBD2|-|TRBJ2-3|TRBV9
CASSVGLAGPTDTQYF
TGTGCCAGCAGCGTAGGTCTAGCGGGCCCAACAGATACGCAGTATTTT
>-|-|TRBJ1-1|TRBV11-2
CASSLGQVNTEAFF
TGTGCCAGCAGCTTAGGGCAGGTGAACACTGAAGCTTTCTTT
>-|-|TRBJ2-3|TRBV28
CASRPQTDTQYF
TGTGCCAGCAGACCCCAAACAGATACGCAGTATTTT
>TRBD1|few|TRBJ1-2|TRBV11-1
CASSERQGLTF
TGTGCCAGCAGCGAGCGACAGGGGCTCACCTTC
>-|few|TRBJ1-1|TRBV5-6
CASSFKSKNTEAFF
TGTGCCAGCAGCTTTAAATCTAAGAACACTGAAGCTTTCTTT
>TRBD1|-|TRBJ2-5|TRBV5-5
CASSPGQGLQETQYF
TGTGCCAGCAGCCCGGGACAGGGCCTCCAAGAGACCCAGTACTTC
>-|-|TRBJ2-3|TRBV7-3
CASSLNPSTDTQYF
TGTGCCAGCAGCTTAAACCCCAGCACAGATACGCAGTATTTT
>TRBD1|once|TRBJ1-5|TRBV19
CASRQTGANQPQHF
TGTGCCAGTAGACAAACAGGGGCAAATCAGCCCCAGCATTTT
>-|-|TRBJ2-1|TRBV7-9
CASSSASGEQFF
TGTGCCAGCAGCTCCGCTTCAGGGGAGCAGTTCTTC
>-|-|TRBJ2-1|TRBV6-4
CASSVGGASVNEQFF
TGTGCCAGCAGTGTAGGGGGGGCCTCGGTCAATGAGCAGTTCTTC
>-|large|TRBJ1-6|TRBV7-9
CASSPLGDSPLHF
TGTGCCAGCAGCCCCCTGGGGGATTCACCCCTCCACTTT
>TRBD2|-|TRBJ2-7|TRBV27
CASSQTSSTLYF
TGTGCCAGCAGTCAGACTAGCAGCACGTTGTACTTC
>-|-|TRBJ2-3|TRBV7-9
CASSLGRSSTDTQYF
TGTGCCAGCAGCTTAGGCAGGAGTAGCACAGATACGCAGTATTTT
>TRBD1|-|TRBJ1-4|TRBV19
CASSNQQGDANEKLFF
TGTGCCAGTAGTAATCAACAGGGGGATGCTAATGAAAAACTGTTTTTT